This is a list of T cell receptor beta chains from one sample in a study of blood T cell repertoires in COVID-19. Profiling relied on immunoSEQ multiplex PCR, and the TCRdb table lists in-frame clones only, not all of them. The sample consists of fewer than 350,000 clones, approximately 86% of them appearing once. The sequenced material came from PBMCs or T cells enriched from blood (not recorded which). The receptors were gathered from a woman in her thirties or forties with acute COVID-19. The CDR3 runs from the conserved cysteine through the conserved F or W. Size tells how often a clone was seen (once, few, many) or the class of an expanded clone, and some rows leave it out.

v_gene,j_gene,abundance,CDR3aa
TRBV7-9,TRBJ1-4,-,CASSLPLLEGANEKLFF
TRBV4-3,TRBJ1-3,-,CASSQDNPTGSGNTIYF
TRBV7-6,TRBJ2-1,-,CASSSLRDREQFF
TRBV7-8,TRBJ1-2,-,CASSRGQVYGYTF
TRBV5-1,TRBJ1-5,once,CASSLGVDQPQHF
TRBV5-6,TRBJ1-5,-,CASSLQGGGQPQHF
TRBV4-1,TRBJ2-4,-,CASSLGQGAQGAKNIQYF
TRBV18,TRBJ1-1,few,CASSPLISRAGGTEAFF
TRBV3-1/TRBV3-2,TRBJ1-2,few,CASSLIASSGGRSYGYTF
TRBV2,TRBJ2-1,-,CASSEERYNEQFF
TRBV28,TRBJ2-1,-,CASRPGGSRGEQFF
TRBV3-1/TRBV3-2,TRBJ1-1,-,CASSQTTGGTEAFF
TRBV4-3,TRBJ1-2,-,CASSQGVTRSYGYTF
TRBV24-1,TRBJ1-5,-,CATSTNRASQPQHF
TRBV27,TRBJ2-3,-,CASRWASTDTQYF
TRBV4-3,TRBJ2-2,-,CASSQDLAGELFF
TRBV10-3,TRBJ1-5,-,CAITPSSNQPQHF
TRBV3-1/TRBV3-2,TRBJ1-2,-,CASSQDRLEAGGYTF
TRBV7-2,TRBJ1-4,-,CASSLASGGNEKLFF
TRBV6-5,TRBJ1-1,-,CASSSAGEMATEAFF
TRBV7-2,TRBJ2-2,-,CASSLDRGYTGELFF
TRBV28,TRBJ1-5,-,CASSGQVLSNQPQHF
TRBV2,TRBJ1-1,-,CASRHPGTDNTEAFF
TRBV3-1/TRBV3-2,TRBJ2-1,-,CASSLQGLAGGNEQFF
TRBV7-2,TRBJ1-1,once,CASSVRTANTEAFF
TRBV28,TRBJ1-2,-,CASSSGLYYGYTF